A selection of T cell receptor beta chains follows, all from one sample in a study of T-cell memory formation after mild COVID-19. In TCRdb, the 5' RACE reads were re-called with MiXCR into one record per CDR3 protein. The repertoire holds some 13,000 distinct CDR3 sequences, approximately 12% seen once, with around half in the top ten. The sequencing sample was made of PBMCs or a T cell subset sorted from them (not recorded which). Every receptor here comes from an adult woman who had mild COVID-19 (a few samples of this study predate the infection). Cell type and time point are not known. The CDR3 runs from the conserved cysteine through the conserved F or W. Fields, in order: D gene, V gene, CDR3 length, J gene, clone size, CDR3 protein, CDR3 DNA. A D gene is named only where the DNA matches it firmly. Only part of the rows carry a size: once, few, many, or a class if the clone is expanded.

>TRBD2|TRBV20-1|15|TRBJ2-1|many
CSAPSPAGGGTEQFF
TGCAGTGCCCCCAGCCCAGCGGGAGGCGGGACTGAGCAGTTCTTC
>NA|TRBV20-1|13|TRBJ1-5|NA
CSARGRIYQPQHF
TGCAGTGCTAGAGGTCGGATTTACCAGCCCCAGCATTTT
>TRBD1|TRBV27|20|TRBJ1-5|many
CASSLIGGTGGSLSNQPQHF
TGTGCCAGCAGTTTGATTGGTGGGACAGGGGGTTCTCTTAGCAATCAGCCCCAGCATTTT
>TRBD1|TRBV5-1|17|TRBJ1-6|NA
CASSPAGTGVDNSPLHF
TGCGCCAGCAGCCCCGCCGGGACAGGGGTAGATAATTCACCCCTCCACTTT
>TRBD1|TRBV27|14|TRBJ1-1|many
CASSFSGGNTEAFF
TGTGCCAGCAGTTTTTCAGGGGGCAACACTGAAGCTTTCTTT
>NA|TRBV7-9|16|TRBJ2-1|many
CASSQSGLRGDNEQFF
TGTGCCAGCAGCCAAAGCGGTCTTCGGGGTGACAATGAGCAGTTCTTC
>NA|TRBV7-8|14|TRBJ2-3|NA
CASSPEGRGDTQYF
TGTGCCAGCAGCCCCGAGGGTCGCGGGGATACGCAGTATTTT
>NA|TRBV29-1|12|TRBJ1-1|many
CSVVLQGTEAFF
TGCAGCGTTGTCTTACAGGGCACTGAAGCTTTCTTT
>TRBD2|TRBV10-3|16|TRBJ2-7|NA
CAISEGGGLAPYEQYF
TGTGCCATCAGTGAGGGGGGAGGACTAGCCCCATACGAGCAGTACTTC
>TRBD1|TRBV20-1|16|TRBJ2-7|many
CSARFDRGWRDYEQYF
TGCAGTGCTAGATTCGACAGGGGGTGGAGAGACTACGAGCAGTACTTC
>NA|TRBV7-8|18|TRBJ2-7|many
CASSLAAHTGPQAYEQYF
TGTGCCAGCAGCTTAGCGGCCCATACAGGGCCCCAGGCCTACGAGCAGTACTTC
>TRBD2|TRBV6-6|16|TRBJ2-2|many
CAGLAGGTTNTGELFF
TGTGCCGGGCTAGCGGGAGGTACCACGAACACCGGGGAGCTGTTTTTT
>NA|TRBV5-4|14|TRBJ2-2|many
CASRPGQNTGELFF
TGTGCCAGCAGACCGGGACAGAACACCGGGGAGCTGTTTTTT
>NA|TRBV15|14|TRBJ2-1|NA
CATSSRFSYNEQFF
TGTGCCACCAGCAGCAGGTTCTCCTACAATGAGCAGTTCTTC
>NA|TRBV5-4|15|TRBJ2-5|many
CASSLGVPYQETQYF
TGTGCCAGCAGCTTGGGGGTCCCATACCAAGAGACCCAGTACTTC
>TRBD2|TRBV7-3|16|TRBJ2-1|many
CASSPQGLAPYNEQFF
TGTGCCAGCAGCCCCCAGGGACTAGCTCCCTACAATGAGCAGTTCTTC
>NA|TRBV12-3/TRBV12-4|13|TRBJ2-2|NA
CASRLRHTGELFF
TGTGCCAGCCGGCTACGGCACACCGGGGAGCTGTTTTTT
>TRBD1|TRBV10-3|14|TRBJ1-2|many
CAISGQDSVGGYTF
TGTGCCATCAGCGGACAGGACAGTGTTGGAGGCTACACCTTC
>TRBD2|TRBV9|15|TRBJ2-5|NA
CASSRTSGYQETQYF
TGTGCCAGCAGCAGGACTAGCGGGTACCAAGAGACCCAGTACTTC
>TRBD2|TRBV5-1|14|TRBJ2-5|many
CASGTSGTQETQYF
TGCGCCAGCGGGACTAGCGGGACCCAAGAGACCCAGTACTTC
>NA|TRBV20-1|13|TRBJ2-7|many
CSARELSHYEQYF
TGCAGTGCTAGAGAGCTTAGCCACTACGAGCAGTACTTC
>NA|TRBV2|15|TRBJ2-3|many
CASSDWAPSTDTQYF
TGTGCCAGCAGTGATTGGGCGCCGAGCACAGATACGCAGTATTTT
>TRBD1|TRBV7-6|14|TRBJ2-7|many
CASSSRDRGDEQYF
TGTGCCAGCAGCTCCCGGGACAGGGGGGACGAGCAGTACTTC
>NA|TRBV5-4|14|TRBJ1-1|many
CASSLRELNTEAFF
TGTGCCAGCAGCTTAAGGGAACTGAACACTGAAGCTTTCTTT
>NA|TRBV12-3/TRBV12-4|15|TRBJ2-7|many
CASSLVPGVPYEQYF
TGTGCCAGCAGTTTAGTCCCAGGGGTCCCCTACGAGCAGTACTTC
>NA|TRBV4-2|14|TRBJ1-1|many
CASSKTGGGTEAFF
TGTGCCAGCAGCAAGACGGGGGGGGGCACTGAAGCTTTCTTT
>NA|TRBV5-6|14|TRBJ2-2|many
CASSFTGWLGELFF
TGTGCCAGCAGCTTCACAGGGTGGCTTGGGGAGCTGTTTTTT
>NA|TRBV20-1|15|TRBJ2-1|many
CSARQQESSYNEQFF
TGCAGTGCTAGACAGCAGGAGAGCTCCTACAATGAGCAGTTCTTC
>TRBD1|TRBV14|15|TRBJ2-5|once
CASSQVPGGMGTQYF
TGTGCCAGCAGCCAAGTCCCAGGGGGTATGGGGACCCAGTACTTC
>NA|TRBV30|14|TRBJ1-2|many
CAWRDTGHGGGYTF
TGTGCCTGGAGAGACACAGGGCACGGGGGTGGCTACACCTTC
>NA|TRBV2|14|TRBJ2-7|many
CASGGQGPSYEQYF
TGTGCCAGCGGGGGTCAGGGACCCTCCTACGAGCAGTACTTC
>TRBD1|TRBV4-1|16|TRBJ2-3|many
CASSQEYGTGLDTQYF
TGCGCCAGCAGCCAAGAATACGGGACAGGGTTAGATACGCAGTATTTT
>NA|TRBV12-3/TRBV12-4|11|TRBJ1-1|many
CASSFSSEAFF
TGTGCCAGCAGTTTTTCCAGTGAAGCTTTCTTT
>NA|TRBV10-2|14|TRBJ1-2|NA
CASSDLGGGYGYTF
TGCGCCAGCAGTGATCTTGGGGGGGGCTATGGCTACACCTTC
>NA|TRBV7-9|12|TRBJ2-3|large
CASSFTPDTQYF
TGTGCCAGCAGTTTTACACCAGATACGCAGTATTTT
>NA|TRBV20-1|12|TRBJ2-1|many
CSARRMGGEQFF
TGCAGTGCTAGGAGGATGGGCGGTGAGCAGTTCTTC
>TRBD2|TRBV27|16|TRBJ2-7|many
CASSLRGLAGEYEQYF
TGTGCCAGCAGTTTAAGAGGACTAGCGGGAGAGTACGAGCAGTACTTC